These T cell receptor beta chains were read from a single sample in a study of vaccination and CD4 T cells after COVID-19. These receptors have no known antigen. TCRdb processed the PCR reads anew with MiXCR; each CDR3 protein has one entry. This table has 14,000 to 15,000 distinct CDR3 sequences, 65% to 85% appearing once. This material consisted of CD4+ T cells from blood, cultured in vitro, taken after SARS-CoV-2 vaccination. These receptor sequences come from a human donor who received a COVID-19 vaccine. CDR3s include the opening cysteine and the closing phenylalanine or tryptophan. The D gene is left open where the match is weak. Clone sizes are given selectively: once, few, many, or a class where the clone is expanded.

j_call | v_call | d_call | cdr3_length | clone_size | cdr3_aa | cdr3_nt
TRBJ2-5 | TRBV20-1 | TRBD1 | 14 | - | CSTPRDRGQETQYF | TGCAGTACTCCCCGGGACAGGGGGCAAGAGACCCAGTACTTC
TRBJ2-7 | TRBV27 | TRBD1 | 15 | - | CASSPGTVESYEQYF | TGTGCCAGCAGTCCGGGGACAGTTGAATCCTACGAGCAGTACTTC
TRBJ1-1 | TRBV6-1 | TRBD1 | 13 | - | CASTINRDRKAFF | TGTGCCAGCACCATTAACCGGGACAGAAAAGCTTTCTTT
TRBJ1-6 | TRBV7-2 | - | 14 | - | CASSQGTAFSPLHF | TGTGCCAGCAGCCAGGGGACGGCTTTTTCACCCCTCCACTTT
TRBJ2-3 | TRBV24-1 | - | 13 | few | CATSVGPGDTQYF | TGTGCCACCAGTGTAGGACCGGGAGATACGCAGTATTTT
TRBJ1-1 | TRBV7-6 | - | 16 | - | CASRRGAGRMNTEAFF | TGTGCCAGCAGGAGAGGAGCGGGACGTATGAACACTGAAGCTTTCTTT
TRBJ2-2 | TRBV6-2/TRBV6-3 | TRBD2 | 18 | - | CASSPRLAGASSTGELFF | TGTGCCAGCAGTCCCCGACTAGCGGGGGCCTCGAGCACCGGGGAGCTGTTTTTT
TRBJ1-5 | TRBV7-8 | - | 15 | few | CASSLRGAGNQPQHF | TGTGCCAGCAGCTTGAGGGGGGCTGGCAATCAGCCCCAGCATTTT
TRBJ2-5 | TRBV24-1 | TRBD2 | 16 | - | CATSDSGLADQETQYF | TGTGCCACCAGTGATTCGGGACTAGCGGATCAAGAGACCCAGTACTTC
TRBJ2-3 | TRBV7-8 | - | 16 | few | CASSLVTGLSTDTQYF | TGTGCCAGCAGCTTAGTTACAGGCCTTAGCACAGATACGCAGTATTTT
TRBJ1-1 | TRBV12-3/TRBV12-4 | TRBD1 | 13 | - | CASSSGQGAEAFF | TGTGCCAGCAGCTCGGGACAGGGGGCTGAAGCTTTCTTT
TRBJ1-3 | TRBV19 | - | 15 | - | CASGKDGTNGDTIYF | TGTGCCAGTGGCAAAGACGGGACGAATGGCGACACCATATATTTT
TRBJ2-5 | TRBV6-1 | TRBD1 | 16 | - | CASSEQRQGGGETQYF | TGTGCCAGCAGTGAACAAAGACAGGGGGGGGGAGAGACCCAGTACTTC
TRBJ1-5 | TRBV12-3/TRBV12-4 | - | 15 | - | CASSLIAGSNQPQHF | TGTGCCAGCAGTTTGATTGCGGGTAGCAATCAGCCCCAGCATTTT
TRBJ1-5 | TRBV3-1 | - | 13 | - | CASSQGRTQPQHF | TGTGCCAGCAGCCAAGGCCGGACGCAGCCCCAGCATTTT
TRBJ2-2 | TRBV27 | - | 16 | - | CASSLRGRPNTGELFF | TGTGCCAGCAGTCTCAGGGGCCGACCGAACACCGGGGAGCTGTTTTTT
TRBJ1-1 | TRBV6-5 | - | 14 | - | CASSYSVGATEAFF | TGTGCCAGCAGTTACTCCGTGGGGGCCACTGAAGCTTTCTTT
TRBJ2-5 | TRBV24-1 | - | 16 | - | CATSDGGLAGKETQYF | TGTGCCACCAGTGATGGGGGGCTAGCTGGGAAAGAGACCCAGTACTTC
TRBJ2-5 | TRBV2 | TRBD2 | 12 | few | CAESWGGETQYF | TGTGCCGAATCGTGGGGGGGAGAGACCCAGTACTTC
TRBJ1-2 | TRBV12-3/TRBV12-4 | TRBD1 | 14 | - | CASSLSGGRYGYTF | TGTGCCAGCAGTTTATCAGGGGGAAGATATGGCTACACCTTC
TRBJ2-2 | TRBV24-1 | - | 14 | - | CATSPGTNTGELFF | TGTGCCACCAGCCCGGGAACGAACACCGGGGAGCTGTTTTTT
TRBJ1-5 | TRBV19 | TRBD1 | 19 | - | CASSISVTQGAGSNQPQHF | TGTGCCAGTAGTATCTCCGTTACACAGGGGGCGGGTAGCAATCAGCCCCAGCATTTT
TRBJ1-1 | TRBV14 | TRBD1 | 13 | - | CASSQVGDSEAFF | TGTGCCAGCAGCCAAGTTGGGGACAGCGAAGCTTTCTTT
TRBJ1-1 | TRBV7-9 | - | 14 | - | CASSGRIEVTEAFF | TGTGCCAGCAGCGGAAGGATTGAGGTGACTGAAGCTTTCTTT
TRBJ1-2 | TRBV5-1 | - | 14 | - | CASSLAVRGDGYTF | TGCGCCAGCAGCTTGGCCGTCCGTGGGGATGGCTACACCTTC
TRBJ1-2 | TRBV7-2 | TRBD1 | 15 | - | CASSPGGQGNYGYTF | TGTGCCAGCAGCCCCGGGGGACAGGGGAACTATGGCTACACCTTC
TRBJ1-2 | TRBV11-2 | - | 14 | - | CASSLDVGNYGYTF | TGTGCCAGCAGCTTAGATGTGGGGAACTATGGCTACACCTTC
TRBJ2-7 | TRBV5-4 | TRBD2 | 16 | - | CASSNATRTSEYEQYF | TGTGCCAGCAGCAACGCAACTCGGACTAGCGAATACGAGCAGTACTTC
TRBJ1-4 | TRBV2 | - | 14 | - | CASSARRPSEKLFF | TGTGCCAGCAGTGCTCGGCGACCGAGCGAAAAACTGTTTTTT
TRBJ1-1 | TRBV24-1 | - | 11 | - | CATSSYTEAFF | TGTGCCACCAGCTCATACACTGAAGCTTTCTTT
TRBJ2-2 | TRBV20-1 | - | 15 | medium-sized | CSARDGAKNTGELFF | TGCAGTGCTAGAGATGGGGCTAAGAACACCGGGGAGCTGTTTTTT
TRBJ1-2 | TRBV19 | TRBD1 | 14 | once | CASTTGTGFYGYTF | TGTGCCAGTACCACCGGGACAGGGTTCTATGGCTACACCTTC
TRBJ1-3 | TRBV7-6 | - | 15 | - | CASSLDRYSGNTIYF | TGTGCCAGCAGCCTAGACCGATACTCTGGAAACACCATATATTTT
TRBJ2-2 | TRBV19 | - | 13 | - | CASSRTGTGELFF | TGTGCCAGTAGCAGAACGGGCACCGGGGAGCTGTTTTTT
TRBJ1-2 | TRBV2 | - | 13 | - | CASNSGRSYGYTF | TGTGCCAGCAACTCTGGACGGTCCTATGGCTACACCTTC
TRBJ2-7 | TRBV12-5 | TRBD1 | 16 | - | CASGLTRDRGGYEQYF | TGTGCTAGTGGTTTGACCCGCGACAGGGGGGGCTACGAGCAGTACTTC
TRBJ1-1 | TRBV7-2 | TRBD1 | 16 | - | CASSLRQGGMNTEAFF | TGTGCCAGCAGCCTCCGACAGGGGGGCATGAACACTGAAGCTTTCTTT
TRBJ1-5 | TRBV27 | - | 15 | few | CASSLSWGAAQPQHF | TGTGCCAGCAGTTTATCGTGGGGGGCCGCTCAGCCCCAGCATTTT
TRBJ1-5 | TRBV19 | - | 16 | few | CASSARLRYSNQPQHF | TGTGCCAGTAGTGCTAGACTTCGATATAGCAATCAGCCCCAGCATTTT